This T cell receptor (beta chain) originates from a study of T cell responses to AZD1222 COVID-19 vaccine. Profiled with immunoSEQ multiplex PCR; TCRdb holds only in-frame clones, not every one. This repertoire shows some 120,000 clones, approximately 87% found once; its top ten account for 9% to 15%. This specimen was peripheral blood, taken on day 0 of AZD1222 vaccination. This receptor was obtained from an adult in good health.

For the CDR3, the DNA is TGCGCCAGCAGCTTGGAACAGCTGAACACTGAAGCTTTCTTT. It specifies CASSLEQLNTEAFF. The genes are TRBV5-1 and TRBJ1-1; D is ambiguous. CDR3 size: 14 residues. CDR1 and CDR2 from the germline V gene are SGHRS and YFSETQ. V was pared by 0 bases and J by 0 bases, with 6 bases between.